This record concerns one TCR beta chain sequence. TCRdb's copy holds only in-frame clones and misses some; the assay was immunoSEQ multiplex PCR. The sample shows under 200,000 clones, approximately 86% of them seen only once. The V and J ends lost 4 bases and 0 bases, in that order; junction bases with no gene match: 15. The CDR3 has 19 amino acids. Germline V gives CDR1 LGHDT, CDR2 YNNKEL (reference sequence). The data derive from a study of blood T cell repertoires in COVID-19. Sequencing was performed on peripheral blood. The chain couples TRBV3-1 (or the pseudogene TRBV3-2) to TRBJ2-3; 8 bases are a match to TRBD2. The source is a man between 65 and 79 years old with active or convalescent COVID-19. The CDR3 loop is CASSPWGSGGSTSTDTQYF. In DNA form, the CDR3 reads TGTGCCAGCAGCCCCTGGGGGAGCGGGGGCTCTACTAGCACAGATACGCAGTATTTT.